Below are 29 T cell receptor beta chains sequenced from a single sample in a study of graft-versus-host responses after intestinal transplantation. TCRdb keeps only in-frame clones here, not all; method: immunoSEQ multiplex PCR. The sample lists 60,000 to 75,000 clones, 75% to 90% occurring once. Researchers processed graft tissue to release intraepithelial and lamina propria lymphocytes. Source: ileum tissue, taken around 350 days after transplant. The receptors shown here come from a human patient who received an intestinal transplant, so some T cells may come from the graft donor.

V gene TRBV28 combines with J gene TRBJ1-5; 9 nucleotides line up with TRBD1. Per germline, CDR1 MDHEN and CDR2 SYDVKM. The length of the CDR3 is 15 residues. V lost 5 bases to trimming and J lost 5 bases; unmatched junction nucleotides: 7. The CDR3 protein is CASSIATGGDQPQHF. In DNA, the CDR3 is TGTGCCAGCAGTATAGCTACAGGGGGCGATCAGCCCCAGCATTTT.

This chain uses TRBV4-2 with TRBJ1-5; D might be TRBD1 (5 bases). This CDR3 has 16 residues. V lost 5 bases and J lost 2, with 16 bases in between. CDR1 and CDR2 from the germline V gene are LGHNA and YNFKEQ. CDR3 in amino acids: CASSTEQVMGNQPQHF. The CDR3 bases are TGTGCCAGCAGCACCGAACAGGTCATGGGCAATCAGCCCCAGCATTTT.

This chain connects TRBV6-5 to TRBJ1-6; D is unresolved. The germline CDR1 and CDR2 sequences are MNHEY and SVGAGI. The CDR3 contains 12 residues. V lost 11 bases and J 10 bases, leaving 15 bases between the germline ends. CDR3: CAERGLGSPLHF. Written as DNA, the CDR3 is TGTGCCGAACGCGGTCTAGGCTCACCCCTCCACTTT.

The chain couples TRBV1 to TRBJ2-3. TRBV1 is a pseudogene segment. This CDR3 has 16 amino acids. The CDR3 nucleotides are TGCACCAGCAGCCAAGATAGGGGACCCCTAACAGATACGCAGTATTTT. Translated: CTSSQDRGPLTDTQYF.

The chain is built from TRBV12-5 and TRBJ1-1; D unresolved. This CDR3 is 11 amino acids long. Trimming shortened V by 3 bases and J by 5 bases, and 4 bases separated the two germline ends. Germline assignment: CDR1 LGHNT and CDR2 FRNRAP. CDR3 loop: CASGFMTEAFF. The CDR3 DNA reads as TGTGCTAGTGGTTTTATGACTGAAGCTTTCTTT. Using reference TRBV12-5 and TRBJ1-1 for the parts outside the CDR3, the full variable domain is DARVTQTPRHKVTEMGQEVTMRCQPILGHNTVFWYRQTMMQGLELLAYFRNRAPLDDSGMPKDRFSAEMPDATLATLKIQPSEPRDSAVYFCASGFMTEAFFGQGTRLTVV.

This clone occurred once. This chain links TRBV7-2 with TRBJ2-7; D gene unclear. Germline V gene data show CDR1 as SGHTA and CDR2 as FQGNSA. V lost 1 base and J 3 bases, leaving 4 bases between the germline ends. The CDR3 has 12 residues. Here the CDR3 reads CASSLDFYEQYF. CDR3 DNA: TGTGCCAGCAGCTTAGACTTCTACGAGCAGTACTTC.

The J gene is TRBJ2-5, the V gene TRBV28, with D perhaps given as TRBD1 or TRBD2 (5 bases each). This CDR3 has 15 residues. V dropped 6 bases and J dropped 5 bases, with 19 bases sitting between them. Looked up from germline, CDR1 is MDHEN and CDR2 is SYDVKM. The chain's CDR3 is CASSPPGTFEETQYF. The CDR3 region has the DNA TGTGCCAGCAGCCCTCCAGGGACGTTCGAGGAGACCCAGTACTTC.

The V gene is TRBV6-1, the J gene TRBJ1-5, with D tentatively TRBD1 (5 bases). Deletions cut 4 bases from V and 0 bases from J, with 22 bases between. CDR1 and CDR2 (germline): MNHNS, SASEGT. This CDR3 is built from 19 residues. CDR3 loop: CASSAIPSLGPYSNQPQHF. DNA for the CDR3: TGTGCCAGCAGTGCAATCCCCTCCCTGGGGCCTTATAGCAATCAGCCCCAGCATTTT.

V gene TRBV6-5 combines with J gene TRBJ2-4, with D tentatively TRBD1 (5 bases). The germline V gene has CDR1 MNHEY and CDR2 SVGAGI. CDR3 length equals 14 residues. Trimming took 4 bases from V and 3 from J, leaving 10 bases between them. The CDR3 loop reads CASSSQEGKNIQYF. The DNA for the CDR3 is TGTGCCAGCAGTTCACAGGAAGGCAAAAACATTCAGTACTTC.

This clone was seen only once. This sequence joins TRBV2 and TRBJ1-2; D unresolved. The V gene's germline CDR1 is SNHLY and CDR2 FYNNEI. The CDR3 is 12 residues long. V was shortened by 11 bases and J by 4 bases, with 14 bases between the two germline ends. DNA for the CDR3: TGTGCCGCCCTAAGTCCGGCCTATGGCTACACCTTC. Translating gives CAALSPAYGYTF. The variable domain in full, completed from reference TRBV2 and TRBJ1-2, reads EPEVTQTPSHQVTQMGQEVILRCVPISNHLYFYWYRQILGQKVEFLVSFYNNEISEKSEIFDDQFSVERPDGSNFTLKIRSTKLEDSAMYFCAALSPAYGYTFGSGTRLTVV.

The rearrangement joins TRBV7-6 to TRBJ2-3; TRBD2 is a possible D gene (6 bases). V was trimmed by 0 bases and J by 2 bases, leaving 12 bases between them. The CDR3 totals 16 residues. Germline CDR1 is SGHVS and CDR2 is FNYEAQ. CDR3: CASSLAPGLLTDTQYF. CDR3 DNA: TGTGCCAGCAGCTTAGCCCCGGGACTGCTCACAGATACGCAGTATTTT. The full variable domain, with the rest looked up from reference TRBV7-6 and TRBJ2-3, is GAGVSQSPRYKVTKRGQDVALRCDPISGHVSLYWYRQALGQGPEFLTYFNYEAQQDKSGLPNDRFSAERPEGSISTLTIQRTEQRDSAMYRCASSLAPGLLTDTQYFGPGTRLTVL.

The CDR3: CASSSWTGNNEQFF. For the CDR3, the DNA is TGTGCCAGCAGTTCCTGGACAGGGAACAATGAGCAGTTCTTC. The chain employs TRBV27 and TRBJ2-1; 8 bases align to TRBD1. This CDR3 contains 14 residues. The V and J ends lost 4 bases and 5 bases, in that order; junction bases with no gene match: 4. CDR1 is MNHEY, CDR2 SMNVEV, per germline (reference sequence).

The CDR3 DNA follows: TGTGCCAGCAGCCTACAGGGGGAGACCCAGTACTTC. Residues: CASSLQGETQYF. This chain links TRBV5-6 with TRBJ2-5; 7 nucleotides line up with TRBD1. This CDR3 region has 12 residues. CDR1 is SGHDT, CDR2 YYEEEE, per germline. J gave up 5 bases and V 4 bases, and 2 bases lay outside the gene matches.

This clone appeared a single time. The gene calls are TRBV27 and TRBJ2-1; tentatively, D is TRBD1 or TRBD2 (5 bases each). V was pared by 2 bases and J by 3 bases, with 8 bases between. Germline V CDR1 and CDR2: MNHEY, SMNVEV (reference sequence). CDR3 size: 14 residues. DNA of the CDR3: TGTGCCAGCAGTTTAATGGGGGACTACAATGAGCAGTTCTTC. Protein sequence: CASSLMGDYNEQFF.

This sequence joins TRBV6-1 and TRBJ2-1; perhaps D is TRBD1 or TRBD2 (5 bases each). CDR1 and CDR2 from the germline V gene are MNHNS and SASEGT. Trimming left V 8 bases short and J 5 bases short, with 13 bases between. This CDR3 has 13 amino acids. CDR3 DNA: TGTGCCAGCGGTGGGACGGTGGACAATGAGCAGTTCTTC. Protein: CASGGTVDNEQFF.

The chain joins TRBV2 to TRBJ2-2; a weak D match, TRBD1 (6 bases). V was pared by 6 bases and J by 5 bases, with 16 bases between. CDR3 length: 15 amino acids. The V gene's germline CDR1 is SNHLY and CDR2 FYNNEI. CDR3 residues: CASREVAGVTGELFF. The CDR3 region has the DNA TGTGCCAGCAGGGAGGTAGCAGGGGTGACCGGGGAGCTGTTTTTT. Combining the CDR3 with reference TRBV2 and TRBJ2-2 gives the whole variable domain EPEVTQTPSHQVTQMGQEVILRCVPISNHLYFYWYRQILGQKVEFLVSFYNNEISEKSEIFDDQFSVERPDGSNFTLKIRSTKLEDSAMYFCASREVAGVTGELFFGEGSRLTVL.

The V call is TRBV6-6, the J call TRBJ1-1; TRBD1 matches at 9 bases. CDR3 length: 12 residues. Germline CDR1 MNHNY, CDR2 SVGAGI (reference sequence). V gave up 5 bases and J gave up 12 bases; unmatched junction bases: 7. This CDR3 reads CASSVGTGLTFF. In DNA form, the CDR3 reads TGTGCCAGCAGTGTTGGGACAGGGTTAACTTTCTTT.

With respect to this clone: This CDR3 is also generated by other DNA sequences in the sample. The gene calls are TRBV5-1 and TRBJ2-7; the D gene is possibly TRBD2 (6 bases). The CDR3 is 14 amino acids. From germline, CDR1 is SGHRS and CDR2 YFSETQ. Trimming removed 5 bases from V and 4 bases from J, with 16 bases in between. CDR3 amino acids: CASSMTGGGYEQYF. CDR3 DNA sequence: TGCGCCAGCAGTATGACCGGGGGTGGGTACGAGCAGTACTTC.

The gene calls are TRBV7-2 and TRBJ2-1; no clear D. The CDR3 runs to 16 residues. Germline V gene data show CDR1 as SGHTA and CDR2 as FQGNSA. Deletions cut 3 bases from V and 1 base from J, with 13 bases between. The CDR3 nucleotides read TGTGCCAGCAGCTTCGGTAGTTCAGCGTCCTACAATGAGCAGTTCTTC. This sequence encodes CASSFGSSASYNEQFF.

The CDR3 DNA sequence: TGTGCCAGCAGTTTATCTGGCAGCAATCAGCCCCAGCATTTT. This translates into CASSLSGSNQPQHF. The rearrangement links TRBV27 to TRBJ1-5; no clear D. This CDR3 has 14 residues. Germline V gene data show CDR1 as MNHEY and CDR2 as SMNVEV (reference sequence). Between the trimmed V and J ends, which lost 0 bases and 1 base, there was a span of 4 bases.

Only one count was recorded for this clone. J is TRBJ2-7 and V is TRBV5-5, with D hard to call. With 7 bases removed from V and 4 bases from J, the gap between germline ends came to 12 bases. The length of the CDR3 is 12 residues. Germline V gene sequence: CDR1 SGHKS, CDR2 YYEKEE (reference sequence). CDR3 bases: TGTGCCAGCCACGAGATAGGGTACGAGCAGTACTTC. Amino acid sequence: CASHEIGYEQYF.

This clone came up once. This chain joins TRBV10-2 and TRBJ2-3; no firm D call. V was cut by 5 bases and J by 1 base, with 4 bases left in between. CDR3 length equals 12 residues. Germline values: CDR1 WSHSY, CDR2 SAAADI. The CDR3 DNA is TGCGCCAGCAGTCCCGGCACAGATACGCAGTATTTT. This sequence encodes CASSPGTDTQYF.

The chain joins TRBV13 to TRBJ2-7, with D possibly being TRBD1 (6 bases). Deletions cut 4 bases from V and 2 bases from J, with 12 bases between. CDR1 and CDR2 (germline): PRHDT, FYEKMQ (reference sequence). The CDR3 is made up of 14 amino acids. The CDR3 nucleotides read TGTGCCAGCAGCTCCAACAGGGATCCCTACGAGCAGTACTTC. It codes for CASSSNRDPYEQYF.

V is TRBV5-1 and J is TRBJ2-3, with 7 bases identical to TRBD2. This CDR3 spans 15 amino acids. With 0 bases clipped from V and 8 bases from J, the junction kept 9 bases outside the gene matches. Germline values: CDR1 SGHRS, CDR2 YFSETQ. The CDR3 DNA is TGCGCCAGCAGCTTGGGAGCGGGACTACAAGGTACGCAGTATTTT. Residues: CASSLGAGLQGTQYF.

As regards this clone: One end of the junction is discordant with germline, which a read error may explain. The J gene is TRBJ1-2, the V gene TRBV5-1; 8 bases are a match to TRBD1. The germline V gene encodes CDR1 SGHRS and CDR2 YFSETQ. CDR3 size: 16 residues. The DNA of the CDR3 is TGCGCCAGCAGCCCCGCGGGACAGGCGTCTAACTATGGCTACATCTTC. Amino acid sequence: CASSPAGQASNYGYIF.

The chain couples TRBV4-1 to TRBJ2-1; D is ambiguous. The CDR3 sequence is 12 residues long. V lost 0 bases to trimming and J lost 9 bases, with 6 bases between them. Germline CDR1 and CDR2: MGHRA and YSYEKL. This CDR3 is CASSQESTEQFF. The CDR3 DNA reads TGCGCCAGCAGCCAAGAATCCACTGAGCAGTTCTTC.

The chain recombines TRBV9 with TRBJ1-3, with D possibly matching TRBD1 (6 bases). CDR3 length equals 15 residues. CDR1 and CDR2 (germline): SGDLS, YYNGEE. V gave up 0 bases and J gave up 1 base, with 8 bases separating them. This CDR3 is CASSVAQGSGNTIYF. CDR3 in DNA: TGTGCCAGCAGCGTAGCACAGGGTTCTGGAAACACCATATATTTT.

The chain uses TRBV18 and TRBJ2-7; weak D call: TRBD1 (6 bases). Per germline, CDR1 KGHSH and CDR2 LQKENI. The length of the CDR3 is 12 residues. Between the trimmed V and J ends, which lost 6 bases and 3 bases, there was a span of 9 bases. Written as DNA, the CDR3 is TGTGCCAGCTCGCTGGACAGCTACGAGCAGTACTTC. It yields the protein CASSLDSYEQYF.

The chain links TRBV28 to TRBJ1-5; D is undetermined. Germline loops: CDR1 MDHEN, CDR2 SYDVKM. The length of the CDR3 is 12 residues. Trimming took 4 bases from V and 6 from J, leaving 7 bases between them. The chain's CDR3 is CASSSLPQPQHF. The CDR3 region has the DNA TGTGCCAGCAGTTCCTTGCCTCAGCCCCAGCATTTT. Complete variable domain (other parts from reference TRBV28 and TRBJ1-5): DVKVTQSSRYLVKRTGEKVFLECVQDMDHENMFWYRQDPGLGLRLIYFSYDVKMKEKGDIPEGYSVSREKKERFSLILESASTNQTSMYLCASSSLPQPQHFGDGTRLSIL.